These 5 T cell receptor beta chains share one sample of origin, sequenced in a study of control samples from healthy donors and cancer patients. Sequencing used immunoSEQ multiplex PCR; TCRdb keeps in-frame clones, though not all of them. The table lists about 95,000 clones, about 88% of them singletons. Sequencing input: blood. Source of these receptors: a woman in her 70s in good health.

The gene calls are TRBV6-1 and TRBJ1-5, with 8 positions matching TRBD1. The trim removed 0 bases at V and 3 bases at J, leaving 4 bases unmatched. The CDR3 has 16 amino acids. Germline values: CDR1 MNHNS, CDR2 SASEGT. The CDR3 DNA is TGTGCCAGCAGTGAAGCGCCCAGGGGGCACAATCAGCCCCAGCATTTT. As protein: CASSEAPRGHNQPQHF.

This clone appeared once. V usage is TRBV5-1 and J usage is TRBJ2-7; 9 bases align to TRBD2. The V gene end was trimmed by 5 bases and the J gene end by 3 bases; junction bases not matched to a gene: 9. Looked up from germline, CDR1 is SGHRS and CDR2 is YFSETQ. This CDR3 comprises 15 residues. CDR3 in DNA: TGCGCCAGCAGATCCGGGACTAGCCAGGTCTACGAGCAGTACTTC. It translates to CASRSGTSQVYEQYF.

The chain uses TRBV10-1 and TRBJ1-1; D is possibly TRBD1 (6 bases). The germline gives CDR1 WNHNN, CDR2 SYGVQD (reference sequence). Trimming removed 8 bases from V and 12 bases from J, with 16 bases in between. The CDR3 has 11 residues. CDR3 residues: CASSGRGDTFF. CDR3 DNA sequence: TGCGCCAGCTCGGGAAGGGGGGATACTTTCTTT.

This clone was detected once. V and J are TRBV4-1 and TRBJ1-3; D not resolved. CDR1 and CDR2 from the germline V gene are MGHRA and YSYEKL. The V gene lost 0 bases and the J gene lost 2 bases, with 8 bases spanning the gap. This CDR3 comprises 15 residues. In DNA form, the CDR3 reads TGCGCCAGCAGCCAAGATGAAAGGGCTGGAAACACCATATATTTT. Protein: CASSQDERAGNTIYF.

With respect to this clone: The junction does not match germline at one end; this may be a read error. The chain carries TRBV2 and TRBJ1-2; perhaps TRBD1 as D (5 bases). Germline loops: CDR1 SNHLY, CDR2 FYNNEI. The CDR3 spans 14 residues. CDR3 loop: CASSPQGNNHGYTF. In nucleotides, the CDR3 is TGTGCCAGCAGTCCGCAGGGTAATAACCATGGCTACACCTTC.